This T cell receptor (beta chain) was identified in a study of CD8 T cells in Susac syndrome. Germline CDR1 is MDHEN and CDR2 is SYDVKM. The CDR3 runs 15 residues. Trimming took 7 bases from V and 5 from J; bases not matched to a gene: 11. An amount of RNA that ranged from roughly 0.5 to 1 ug was reverse transcribed with random hexamers. Via MiXCR, TCRdb re-called the immunoSEQ multiplex PCR reads, giving one row per CDR3 protein. The repertoire holds about 300,000 distinct CDR3 sequences, with around 83% as singletons. The receptor was derived from a human donor with multiple sclerosis. V and J are TRBV28 and TRBJ2-1; 7 positions agree with TRBD2. The sequencing input was CD8+ T cells from PBMCs. The CDR3 DNA sequence: TGTGCCAGCACACCCCAGCGGGGAGGCAACAATGAGCAGTTCTTC. Protein product: CASTPQRGGNNEQFF.